A single sample gave rise to the 27 T cell receptor beta chains below, sequenced in a study of T cell repertoires in aging, cancer and after chemotherapy. Peripheral blood genomic DNA, not sorted cells or RNA, was the template. A mixed TRB-A/B primer pool amplified rearranged TRB by multiplex touch-down PCR. TCRdb redid the calling of the multiplex PCR reads with MiXCR, one entry per CDR3 protein. The sample consists of thousands of distinct CDR3 sequences, around a fifth of them appearing once. The sample was blood. These receptors were obtained from a human donor in good health. The donor label of this sample is uncertain.

Relative to its sample, this clonotype is medium-sized. The J gene is TRBJ2-1, the V gene TRBV27; TRBD1 agrees at 8 bases. Germline V gene sequence: CDR1 MNHEY, CDR2 SMNVEV (reference sequence). The V and J ends lost 5 bases and 8 bases, in that order; junction bases with no gene match: 14. This CDR3 contains 16 residues. The chain's CDR3 is CASSNGQGGFSDEQFF. The CDR3 DNA is TGTGCCAGCAGTAACGGACAGGGTGGCTTTTCGGATGAGCAGTTCTTC.

Notes on this clonotype: Possible read error: a much larger clone is one base away. CDR3: CDSSQSGRATDTQYF. The DNA for the CDR3 is TGTGACAGCAGTCAGAGCGGGAGGGCCACAGATACGCAGTATTTT. The chain uses TRBV6-2 or TRBV6-3 and TRBJ2-3; TRBD2 matches 10 bases. This CDR3 contains 15 residues. Germline-derived CDR1 and CDR2 are MNHEY and SVGEGT.

In regard to this clonotype: Possible read error: a much larger clone is one base away. The chain recombines TRBV6-2 or TRBV6-3 with TRBJ1-1; D remains unclear. The CDR3 runs to 13 residues. From germline, CDR1 is MNHEY and CDR2 SVGEGT. CDR3 nucleotides: TGTGCCAGCAGCAAAGATATGAACACTGAAGCTTCCTTT. It codes for CASSKDMNTEASF.

The chain carries TRBV7-9 and TRBJ1-2; TRBD1 is a possible D gene (5 bases). Per germline, CDR1 SEHNR and CDR2 FQNEAQ (reference sequence). V was trimmed by 3 bases and J by 7 bases, leaving 18 bases between them. The CDR3 loop spans 15 amino acids. The CDR3 spells CASSLGQGLWLGYTF. DNA of the CDR3: TGTGCCAGCAGCTTGGGGCAGGGCCTTTGGCTTGGCTACACCTTC.

In its sample, this clonotype is medium-sized. V is TRBV5-4 and J is TRBJ2-4; D is unresolved. V was cut by 4 bases and J by 9 bases, with 11 bases left in between. The CDR3 is 12 residues long. From germline, CDR1 is SGHNT and CDR2 YYREEE (reference sequence). CDR3: CASSTELGIQYF. The CDR3 nucleotides read TGTGCCAGCAGCACCGAATTAGGCATTCAGTACTTC.

This clonotype has only a few counts. The chain couples TRBV6-4 to TRBJ1-5, with D tentatively TRBD1 (5 bases). The V end lost 10 bases, the J end lost 0 bases, and 10 bases lay between the germline ends. This CDR3 is built from 13 residues. CDR1 is MRHNA, CDR2 SNTAGT, per germline. This chain's CDR3 is CATSGISNQPQHF. The CDR3 region has the DNA TGTGCCACCTCAGGGATTAGCAATCAGCCCCAGCATTTT.

This clonotype is medium-sized (0.01 to 0.1%) in the sample. This chain uses TRBV12-3 or TRBV12-4 with TRBJ2-5; D is unclear. Trimming removed 6 bases from V and 5 bases from J, with 7 bases in between. This CDR3 is 11 amino acids long. The CDR3 is CASRVGETQYF. In DNA form, the CDR3 reads TGTGCCAGCAGGGTGGGGGAGACCCAGTACTTC.

By frequency in the sample, this clonotype is medium-sized (0.01 to 0.1%). CDR3 region: CASSSGGFTEAFF. In DNA, the CDR3 is TGTGCCAGCAGTTCAGGAGGTTTCACTGAAGCTTTCTTT. The rearrangement uses TRBV6-2 or TRBV6-3 and TRBJ1-1; D unresolved. The CDR3 consists of 13 residues. The germline V gene has CDR1 MNHEY and CDR2 SVGEGT. V was cut by 4 bases and J by 4 bases, with 10 bases left in between.

In DNA, the CDR3 is TGTGCCAGCAGCCAAGCCGGGGGTTTAACTAATGAAAAACTGTTTTTT. As protein: CASSQAGGLTNEKLFF. The chain couples TRBV4-2 to TRBJ1-4, with D tentatively TRBD1 (5 bases). V was pared by 1 base and J by 1 base, with 10 bases between. Germline V lookup: CDR1 LGHNA, CDR2 YNFKEQ. This CDR3 contains 16 residues.

This chain connects TRBV20-1 to TRBJ1-5; D is uncertain. The V and J ends lost 3 bases and 1 base respectively, with 10 bases between them. The CDR3 has 14 amino acids. CDR1 and CDR2 from the germline V gene are DFQATT and SNEGSKA (reference sequence). The CDR3 bases are TGCAGTGCTAGGAGACAACGCAGCAATCAGCCCCAGCATTTT. It yields the protein CSARRQRSNQPQHF.

CDR3 DNA: TGTGCCAGCAGCCCGCCTGGGACAGTTGGCAATCAGCCCCAGCATTTT. This codes for CASSPPGTVGNQPQHF. J is TRBJ1-5 and V is TRBV7-9; the match to TRBD1 covers 7 bases. The CDR3 extends over 16 amino acids. J was trimmed by 2 bases and V by 5 bases; bases with no gene match: 9. The germline CDR1 and CDR2 sequences are SEHNR and FQNEAQ (reference sequence).

This chain connects TRBV6-6 to TRBJ1-1; 8 bases fit TRBD1. In germline, CDR1 is MNHNY, CDR2 SVGAGI (reference sequence). The CDR3 contains 15 residues. The V gene end was trimmed by 9 bases and the J gene end by 4 bases; junction bases not matched to a gene: 13. This CDR3 is CASVYRDRSSTEAFF. The CDR3 DNA sequence: TGTGCCAGTGTATACCGGGACAGGTCGTCCACTGAAGCTTTCTTT.

This chain connects TRBV29-1 to TRBJ2-1; 14 bases fit TRBD2. The germline gives CDR1 SQVTM, CDR2 ANQGSEA. The CDR3 is 15 amino acids. Trimming cost V 7 bases and J 5 bases; bases outside gene matches: 7. This CDR3 is CSAAAGLAGDNEQFF. In DNA, the CDR3 is TGCAGCGCTGCGGCGGGACTAGCGGGAGACAATGAGCAGTTCTTC.

This clonotype came up a few times. This chain connects TRBV5-1 to TRBJ1-4; perhaps TRBD1 as D (5 bases). Trimming shortened V by 2 bases and J by 6 bases, and 11 bases separated the two germline ends. The CDR3 totals 14 residues. Germline V gene data show CDR1 as SGHRS and CDR2 as YFSETQ. The CDR3 DNA reads TGCGCCAGCAGCTTTGGAAGGGGACATGAAAAACTGTTTTTT. Translating gives CASSFGRGHEKLFF.

This clonotype is judged large. This sequence joins TRBV29-1 and TRBJ2-3, with D possibly being TRBD1 or TRBD2 (5 bases each). CDR3 length equals 14 residues. Per germline, CDR1 SQVTM and CDR2 ANQGSEA. V was clipped by 7 bases and J by 0 bases, with 14 bases between them. In DNA, the CDR3 is TGCAGCGCGCATAACGGGGCTAGCACAGATACGCAGTATTTT. This sequence encodes CSAHNGASTDTQYF.

With respect to this clonotype: A much larger clone is a single base away; this may be a read error. The V call is TRBV5-5, the J call TRBJ2-7; no clear D. The germline V gene encodes CDR1 SGHKS and CDR2 YYEKEE (reference sequence). This CDR3 is 14 amino acids long. Trimming removed 0 bases from V and 0 bases from J, with 7 bases in between. The CDR3 DNA follows: TGTGCCAGCAGCTTGGAGAGGAGCTCCTACGAGCAGTACTTC. It encodes CASSLERSSYEQYF. The whole variable domain, filled in from reference TRBV5-5 and TRBJ2-7, reads DAGVTQSPTHLIKTRGQQVTLRCSPISGHKSVSWYQQVLGQGPQFIFQYYEKEERGRGNFPDRFSARQFPNYSSELNVNALLLGDSALYLCASSLERSSYEQYFGPGTRLTVT.

By share, this clonotype counts as medium-sized. The chain is built from TRBV6-5 and TRBJ2-7; 8 bases fit TRBD1. Germline V lookup: CDR1 MNHEY, CDR2 SVGAGI. CDR3 length equals 14 residues. Trimming at V came to 5 bases and at J to 6 bases, leaving 9 bases not matched to a gene. The CDR3 loop reads CASSPGQVNLEQYF. The CDR3 DNA reads as TGTGCCAGCAGTCCGGGACAGGTGAATCTCGAGCAGTACTTC.

In this sample, this clonotype is medium-sized. This chain links TRBV18 with TRBJ1-5; D unresolved. Germline values: CDR1 KGHSH, CDR2 LQKENI. The V end was cut by 6 bases, the J end by 5 bases, with 17 bases between. CDR3 length equals 15 residues. Here the CDR3 DNA reads TGTGCCAGCTCCGCGAGTCGGGCAGCGGATCAGCCCCAGCATTTT. Protein: CASSASRAADQPQHF. Filled out from reference TRBV18 and TRBJ1-5, the complete variable domain reads NAGVMQNPRHLVRRRGQEARLRCSPMKGHSHVYWYRQLPEEGLKFMVYLQKENIIDESGMPKERFSAEFPKEGPSILRIQQVVRGDSAAYFCASSASRAADQPQHFGDGTRLSIL.

By share, this clonotype ranks as medium-sized (0.01 to 0.1%). The genes are TRBV5-6 and TRBJ2-7; 8 bases match TRBD1. The CDR3 sequence is 13 residues long. Germline V gives CDR1 SGHDT, CDR2 YYEEEE. Trimming took 4 bases from V and 2 from J; bases not matched to a gene: 2. CDR3: CASSQTGAYEQYF. CDR3 in DNA: TGTGCCAGCAGCCAGACAGGGGCCTACGAGCAGTACTTC.

This clonotype was counted a few times. Germline is not matched at one junction end, which may reflect a read error. This chain connects TRBV28 to TRBJ1-4; D is undetermined. The germline gives CDR1 MDHEN, CDR2 SYDVKM. This CDR3 spans 12 amino acids. The DNA of the CDR3 is TGTGCTAGCAGTTCGACCCAGGAAAAACTGTTTTTT. Encoded protein: CASSSTQEKLFF.

This clonotype was recorded a few times. The chain joins TRBV11-2 to TRBJ2-7; unclear D gene. The CDR3 covers 13 residues. Trimming removed 1 base from V and 5 bases from J, with 9 bases in between. Per germline, CDR1 SGHAT and CDR2 FQNNGV. The CDR3 loop is CASSLVEGNEQYF. The CDR3 nucleotides read TGTGCCAGCAGCTTAGTAGAAGGAAACGAGCAGTACTTC.

CDR3 sequence: CAAAARDRGYEQYF. The CDR3 DNA is TGTGCAGCAGCAGCCCGGGACAGGGGGTACGAGCAGTACTTC. The rearrangement links TRBV5-5 to TRBJ2-7, with TRBD1 matching 11 bases. The CDR3 totals 14 residues. The germline V gene has CDR1 SGHKS and CDR2 YYEKEE (reference sequence).

The chain employs TRBV5-1 and TRBJ1-2; 9 bases align to TRBD1. With 6 bases clipped from V and 6 bases from J, the junction kept 3 bases outside the gene matches. In germline, CDR1 is SGHRS, CDR2 YFSETQ. CDR3 length: 12 amino acids. CDR3 residues: CASTRDRDGYTF. The CDR3 DNA follows: TGCGCCAGCACCCGGGACAGGGATGGCTACACCTTC.

By share, this clonotype ranks as medium-sized. This rearrangement joins TRBV19 to TRBJ2-7; TRBD1 agrees at 9 bases. V shed 4 bases and J 2 bases; nucleotides not matched to a gene: 12. This CDR3 has 17 residues. The germline gives CDR1 LNHDA, CDR2 SQIVND (reference sequence). CDR3 sequence reads: CASSRLSGQGFPYEQYF. CDR3 DNA: TGTGCCAGTAGTAGACTATCAGGACAGGGGTTCCCCTACGAGCAGTACTTC.

About this clonotype itself: A much larger clone differs by one base, so this may be a read error. The chain joins TRBV6-5 to TRBJ1-1; the D is unclear. Germline values: CDR1 MNHEY, CDR2 SVGAGI. There are 14 residues in the CDR3. This CDR3 reads CDATSGSWNTEAFF. CDR3 DNA: TGTGACGCAACTAGTGGCAGTTGGAACACTGAAGCTTTCTTT.

This clonotype is medium-sized by share. The chain links TRBV27 to TRBJ2-2; 12 bases match TRBD2. Germline assignment: CDR1 MNHEY and CDR2 SMNVEV (reference sequence). The CDR3 covers 14 residues. V dropped 11 bases and J dropped 7; count of bases not matched to a gene: 8. The CDR3, as DNA: TGTGCCGCGAGGGGACTAGCGGGTCACGGGGAGCTGTTTTTT. This sequence encodes CAARGLAGHGELFF.

This clonotype counts as medium-sized. The chain combines TRBV19 with TRBJ1-4; 10 bases fit TRBD1. The CDR3 has 15 residues. Germline-derived CDR1 and CDR2 are LNHDA and SQIVND (reference sequence). Trimming removed 5 bases from V and 8 bases from J; junction bases left unmatched: 8. This chain's CDR3 is CASSPRTGGLEKLFF. The CDR3 nucleotides read TGTGCCAGTAGTCCCCGGACAGGGGGTTTAGAAAAACTGTTTTTT.